This T cell receptor (beta chain) was observed in a study of cytomegalovirus exposure and HLA in healthy donors. Primers for the PCR totalled 60 Vbeta and 13 Jbeta. The method was immunoSEQ multiplex PCR; TCRdb's version includes in-frame clones alone and lacks a portion of them. Counted here are 150,000 to 200,000 clones, less than 80% occurring once; the ten biggest clones make up roughly 2.9%. V dropped 5 bases and J dropped 4 bases, with 7 bases sitting between them. Germline assignment: CDR1 SGHRS and CDR2 YFSETQ. The CDR3 loop spans 13 amino acids. This receptor was identified in a man in his forties or fifties in good health and CMV-seronegative. The chain carries TRBV5-1 and TRBJ2-6; D call uncertain. The sample consisted of PBMCs. The CDR3 is CASSAQGANVLTF. In DNA form, the CDR3 reads TGCGCCAGCAGTGCCCAGGGGGCCAACGTCCTGACTTTC.